These 22 T cell receptor beta chains were all obtained from the same sample, sequenced in a study of identical twins. TCRdb independently ran MiXCR on the 5' RACE reads; one entry per CDR3 protein. The sample holds hundreds of thousands of distinct CDR3 sequences, roughly an eighth seen once. The sample was also linked to a second study, of yellow fever vaccine responses in identical twins.

The material sequenced was PBMCs. These receptors all stem from a woman aged 18-29 years in good health.

The rearrangement uses TRBV20-1 and TRBJ2-3, with 10 bases aligning to TRBD2. Germline V lookup: CDR1 DFQATT, CDR2 SNEGSKA (reference sequence). The V gene end was trimmed by 1 base and the J gene end by 4 bases; junction bases not matched to a gene: 5. The CDR3 length is 15 residues. Written as DNA, the CDR3 is TGCAGTGCTAGAGGAGCGGGGGGGCTATCAGATACGCAGTATTTT. Translation: CSARGAGGLSDTQYF.

Only a few counts were recorded for this clonotype. The chain links TRBV10-3 to TRBJ2-5, with 9 bases that match TRBD2. The junction had 9 bases not matched to a gene; V was cut back by 10 bases and J by 3 bases. Germline CDR1 ENHRY, CDR2 SYGVKD. This CDR3 is 14 amino acids long. The CDR3 reads CATGGLAGEETQYF. The CDR3, as DNA: TGTGCCACCGGGGGACTAGCAGGGGAAGAGACCCAGTACTTC.

This rearrangement joins TRBV15 to TRBJ2-5; the match to TRBD1 covers 9 bases. J gave up 0 bases and V 0 bases, and 2 bases lay outside the gene matches. CDR1 and CDR2 (germline): LNHNV, YYDKDF (reference sequence). This CDR3 has 16 amino acids. CDR3 sequence reads: CATSRDRDRDQETQYF. CDR3 nucleotides: TGTGCCACCAGCAGAGATCGGGACAGGGACCAAGAGACCCAGTACTTC.

A word on this clonotype: A read error may produce the germline difference seen at one junction end. The genes are TRBV5-5 and TRBJ2-1; D may be TRBD2 (5 bases). The CDR3 is 14 amino acids. CDR1 and CDR2 (germline): SGHKS, YYEKEE (reference sequence). CDR3 region: CAISPGILYNEQFF. The CDR3 nucleotides are TGTGCCATCAGCCCGGGGATCCTCTACAATGAGCAGTTCTTC.

This clonotype was seen many times. The chain combines TRBV5-1 with TRBJ1-4; D uncertain. The CDR3 runs 17 residues. Germline V gene data show CDR1 as SGHRS and CDR2 as YFSETQ. Deletions cut 1 base from V and 0 bases from J, with 13 bases between. The CDR3 nucleotides read TGCGCCAGCAGCTTGTCACCACGACAAGCAACTAATGAAAAACTGTTTTTT. Its protein is CASSLSPRQATNEKLFF.

The chain couples TRBV20-1 to TRBJ2-1; 9 bases agree with TRBD2. This CDR3 has 14 amino acids. Germline CDR1 and CDR2: DFQATT and SNEGSKA (reference sequence). J was trimmed by 2 bases and V by 4 bases; bases with no gene match: 3. CDR3 amino acids: CSANGGRAYNEQFF. In DNA, the CDR3 is TGCAGTGCTAATGGCGGGAGGGCCTACAATGAGCAGTTCTTC.

The CDR3: CATSGTSRQETQYF. The CDR3 DNA is TGTGCCACCAGTGGGACTTCACGCCAAGAGACCCAGTACTTC. The rearrangement joins TRBV24-1 to TRBJ2-5, with D perhaps TRBD2 (5 bases). Germline CDR1 is KGHDR and CDR2 is SFDVKD. The ends were cut back, 5 bases at V and 1 base at J, with 10 bases in the middle. The CDR3 covers 14 residues.

The chain uses TRBV7-8 and TRBJ2-3; TRBD2 matches 7 bases. Germline loops: CDR1 SGHVS, CDR2 FQNEAQ. V lost 4 bases and J lost 2; bases outside the gene matches: 12. The CDR3 contains 17 residues. CDR3 DNA: TGTGCCAGCAGCTCCTGGCGGGGGAGGCCAACCACAGATACGCAGTATTTT. It yields the protein CASSSWRGRPTTDTQYF.

In its sample, this clonotype was seen many times. V gene TRBV28 combines with J gene TRBJ2-7; TRBD2 matches 8 bases. From germline, CDR1 is MDHEN and CDR2 SYDVKM. The CDR3 length is 14 residues. V dropped 6 bases and J dropped 2; count of bases not matched to a gene: 6. The CDR3 region is CASRLSGIAYEQYF. CDR3 coding DNA: TGTGCCAGCAGGCTTAGCGGGATTGCCTACGAGCAGTACTTC.

The chain recombines TRBV7-2 with TRBJ2-5; a weak D match, TRBD1 (6 bases). V was shortened by 3 bases and J by 1 base, with 15 bases between the two germline ends. Germline loops: CDR1 SGHTA, CDR2 FQGNSA. The CDR3 covers 16 residues. The CDR3 nucleotides are TGTGCCAGCAGCTTTAACAGGGCATCGACCCAAGAGACCCAGTACTTC. This gives the protein CASSFNRASTQETQYF.

This clonotype was recorded many times. The chain employs TRBV19 and TRBJ1-1, with 7 bases aligning to TRBD1. V was pared by 5 bases and J by 0 bases, with 6 bases of the junction left unmatched. This CDR3 has 15 residues. From germline, CDR1 is LNHDA and CDR2 SQIVND (reference sequence). The CDR3 is CASSPQQGLNTEAFF. In nucleotides, the CDR3 is TGTGCCAGTAGTCCACAACAGGGGTTGAACACTGAAGCTTTCTTT.

In this sample, this clonotype turned up a few times. The gene calls are TRBV12-5 and TRBJ2-5; 14 bases map to TRBD2. The CDR3 is 19 amino acids. Per the germline V gene, CDR1 is LGHNT and CDR2 is FRNRAP. Trimming at V came to 7 bases and at J to 5 bases, leaving 18 bases not matched to a gene. The DNA of the CDR3 is TGTGCTAGTGTTTCCCCGGGACTAGCGGGGGCCCTGGTAGCGGAGACCCAGTACTTC. It translates to CASVSPGLAGALVAETQYF.

In its sample, this clonotype was seen a few times. The rearrangement links TRBV20-1 to TRBJ2-7, with D perhaps TRBD1 (5 bases). The germline V gene encodes CDR1 DFQATT and CDR2 SNEGSKA (reference sequence). This CDR3 spans 15 amino acids. V lost 0 bases and J lost 2, with 14 bases in between. The CDR3 bases are TGCAGTGCTAGAGAGAGCACAGGCTCTGCCTACGAGCAGTACTTC. It translates to CSARESTGSAYEQYF.

V gene TRBV29-1 combines with J gene TRBJ2-7; TRBD1 matches at 8 bases. Germline V gene sequence: CDR1 SQVTM, CDR2 ANQGSEA. With V trimmed by 6 bases and J by 6 bases, 13 bases remained unmatched. The CDR3 totals 14 residues. The chain's CDR3 is CSVKRAGGVSEQYF. DNA of the CDR3: TGCAGCGTCAAGAGGGCAGGGGGCGTGAGCGAGCAGTACTTC.

The chain combines TRBV28 with TRBJ1-6; possible D gene TRBD1, 5 bases. CDR1 and CDR2 from the germline V gene are MDHEN and SYDVKM. V was shortened by 3 bases and J by 5 bases, with 26 bases between the two germline ends. This CDR3 is built from 20 residues. CDR3 nucleotides: TGTGCCAGCAGTTTTATGTGGAACAGGATTACCGTTTTCAATAATTCACCCCTCCACTTT. This encodes CASSFMWNRITVFNNSPLHF.

The rearrangement uses TRBV20-1 and TRBJ2-3, with D tentatively TRBD2 (5 bases). Germline CDR1 reads DFQATT; CDR2 reads SNEGSKA (reference sequence). V dropped 6 bases and J dropped 1 base, with 8 bases sitting between them. This CDR3 region has 12 residues. CDR3 in DNA: TGCAGTGCAATTAGCGGCACAGATACGCAGTATTTT. Protein: CSAISGTDTQYF.

The chain employs TRBV20-1 and TRBJ1-6, with D possibly being TRBD1 (5 bases). The germline V gene encodes CDR1 DFQATT and CDR2 SNEGSKA (reference sequence). With 6 bases removed from V and 10 bases from J, the gap between germline ends came to 16 bases. The CDR3 contains 13 residues. CDR3 DNA: TGCAGTGCCCCCGGGACTATGGAGTCACCCCTCCACTTT. It is translated as CSAPGTMESPLHF.

This clonotype was recorded at least ten times. The genes are TRBV5-1 and TRBJ2-1; tentative D call: TRBD2 (6 bases). CDR1 is SGHRS and CDR2 is YFSETQ in the germline V gene. This CDR3 spans 16 amino acids. Trimming shortened V by 0 bases and J by 0 bases, and 10 bases separated the two germline ends. CDR3 sequence (DNA): TGCGCCAGCAGCTTGGCTTACGGGGGCTCCTACAATGAGCAGTTCTTC. Protein sequence: CASSLAYGGSYNEQFF.

J is TRBJ2-7 and V is TRBV5-5; 7 bases agree with TRBD1. CDR1 SGHKS and CDR2 YYEKEE come from the germline V gene (reference sequence). J lost 0 bases, V lost 0 bases, and 9 bases had no gene match. The length of the CDR3 is 17 residues. The CDR3 nucleotides are TGTGCCAGCAGCTTGGAGGCCGGTCAGGGGGTCTCCTACGAGCAGTACGTC. It specifies CASSLEAGQGVSYEQYV.

Written as DNA, the CDR3 is TGCGCCACCAAGCGACTAGCGGGAGGGCCGAACACCGGGGAGCTGTTTTTT. Protein product: CATKRLAGGPNTGELFF. V usage is TRBV5-1 and J usage is TRBJ2-2, with TRBD2 matching 14 bases. The CDR3 totals 17 residues. The V gene's germline CDR1 is SGHRS and CDR2 YFSETQ. The J segment lost 0 bases and the V segment lost 9 bases, leaving 7 bases of the junction unmatched.

Many counts were recorded for this clonotype. The chain links TRBV20-1 to TRBJ1-2; TRBD1 aligns across 8 bases. Germline V gene sequence: CDR1 DFQATT, CDR2 SNEGSKA (reference sequence). V shed 3 bases, J shed 8 bases, and the junction held 2 bases outside the gene matches. The CDR3 has 11 residues. The CDR3 is CSARDRAGYTF. CDR3 DNA: TGCAGTGCTAGGGACAGGGCCGGCTACACCTTC.

The chain carries TRBV20-1 and TRBJ2-5; TRBD2 matches 9 bases. The CDR3 sequence is 13 residues long. Germline values: CDR1 DFQATT, CDR2 SNEGSKA (reference sequence). J gave up 6 bases and V 2 bases, and 4 bases lay outside the gene matches. CDR3 nucleotide sequence: TGCAGTGCTAGATTAGCGGGGGTTAAGACCCAGTACTTC. Residues: CSARLAGVKTQYF.